These 4 T cell receptor beta chains originate from one sample sequenced in a study of blood T cell repertoires in COVID-19. Sequencing used immunoSEQ multiplex PCR; TCRdb keeps in-frame clones, though not all of them. The repertoire includes 100,000 to 150,000 clones, around 76% of them detected once, and 4.5% to 6% sits in the top ten. Sequencing was carried out using peripheral blood. The receptors stem from an elderly man with COVID-19, enrolled during active disease.

This clone was recorded a few times. The chain is built from TRBV4-3 and TRBJ2-1; 10 bases fit TRBD2. This CDR3 comprises 15 residues. Germline V lookup: CDR1 LGHNA, CDR2 YSLEER. Losses at the gene ends were 2 bases for V and 9 bases for J; bases not matched to a gene: 7. CDR3 sequence reads: CASSQLAGDNREQFF. The DNA of the CDR3 is TGCGCCAGCAGCCAACTAGCGGGAGACAATCGTGAGCAGTTCTTC.

V and J are TRBV27 and TRBJ2-1; 11 bases match TRBD2. The germline CDR1 and CDR2 sequences are MNHEY and SMNVEV (reference sequence). This CDR3 is built from 17 residues. The junction had 15 bases not matched to a gene; V was cut back by 5 bases and J by 9 bases. The CDR3 here is CASSPLRDSGRAAEQFF. The CDR3 coding sequence is TGTGCCAGCAGTCCACTTCGGGATAGCGGGAGGGCCGCTGAGCAGTTCTTC.

V and J are TRBV7-8 and TRBJ1-5, with 9 bases identical to TRBD1. The CDR3 has 15 residues. Germline V CDR1 and CDR2: SGHVS, FQNEAQ. The J segment lost 4 bases and the V segment lost 5 bases, leaving 6 bases of the junction unmatched. The CDR3 nucleotides are TGTGCCAGCAGCATTGGACAGGGGATTAATCAGCCCCAGCATTTT. It yields the protein CASSIGQGINQPQHF.

The chain carries TRBV28 and TRBJ1-2, with 9 bases fitting TRBD1. With V trimmed by 6 bases and J by 4 bases, 6 bases remained unmatched. CDR1 MDHEN and CDR2 SYDVKM come from the germline V gene. The CDR3 spans 14 residues. CDR3 in amino acids: CASSLTGGGYGYTF. CDR3 nucleotides: TGTGCCAGCAGCCTCACAGGGGGCGGCTATGGCTACACCTTC.